A single TCR beta chain is shown here with its context. The junction does not match germline at one end; this may be a read error. The data were obtained in a study of tumor-infiltrating lymphocytes in primary liver carcinoma. Co-extraction yielded RNA and DNA from 20-30 mg of unsorted bulk tissue. The CDR3 extends over 18 amino acids. Per the germline V gene, CDR1 is LGHNA and CDR2 is YNFKEQ. The researchers produced TCR beta cDNA from around 0.5 ug total RNA with a constant-region primer. The TCR beta library was amplified through three nested multiplex PCR rounds in a modified ARM-PCR procedure. TRBV1-TRBV30 forward and Cbeta reverse primers drove the first two roughly 9-cycle rounds. TCRdb re-called the multiplex PCR reads with MiXCR, one entry per CDR3 protein. The sample records 20,000 to 25,000 distinct CDR3 sequences, approximately 80% being singletons.

This receptor was identified in a woman in her twenties or thirties with primary liver carcinoma and hepatitis B virus infection. The J gene is TRBJ2-7, the V gene TRBV4-2, with TRBD1 matching 10 bases. The sequenced sample was liver tumor tissue from sampling region 2. Stated subset: tumor region T2, inferior pole. CDR3 residues: CVSSQEHLGQGGPRDQYF. CDR3 bases: TGTGTCAGCAGCCAGGAACACCTAGGACAGGGGGGACCGCGCGATCAGTACTTT.